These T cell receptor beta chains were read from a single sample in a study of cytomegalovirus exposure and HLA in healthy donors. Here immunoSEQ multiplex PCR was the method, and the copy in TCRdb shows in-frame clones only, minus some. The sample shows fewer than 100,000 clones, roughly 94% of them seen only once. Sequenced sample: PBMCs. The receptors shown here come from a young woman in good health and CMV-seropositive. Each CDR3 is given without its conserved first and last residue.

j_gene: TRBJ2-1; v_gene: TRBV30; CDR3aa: AWIQSAYNEQF
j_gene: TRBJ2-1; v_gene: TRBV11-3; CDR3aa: ASSPGLAGYNEQF
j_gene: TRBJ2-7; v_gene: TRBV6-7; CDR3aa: ASSKTGTGTYEQY
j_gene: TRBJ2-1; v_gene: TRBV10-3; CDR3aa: AISEEGPGIYNEQF
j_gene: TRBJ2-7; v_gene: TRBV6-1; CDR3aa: ASSQTLRVPYEQY
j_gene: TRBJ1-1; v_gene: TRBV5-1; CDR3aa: ASNAPEEGALAF
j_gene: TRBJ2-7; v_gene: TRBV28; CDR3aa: ASSLQGTTYEQY
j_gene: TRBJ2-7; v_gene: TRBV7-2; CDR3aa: ASSWDLAGGYEQY
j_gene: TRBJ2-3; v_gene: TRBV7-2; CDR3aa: ASSFYAEGDTQY
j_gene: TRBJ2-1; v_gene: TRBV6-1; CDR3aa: ASSETWTGGFDEQF
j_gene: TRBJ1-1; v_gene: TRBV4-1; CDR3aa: ASSQTGGGVGTEAF
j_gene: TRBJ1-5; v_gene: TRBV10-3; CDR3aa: AMGGGNSNQPQH
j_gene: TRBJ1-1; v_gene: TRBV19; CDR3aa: ASSNGYWTEAF
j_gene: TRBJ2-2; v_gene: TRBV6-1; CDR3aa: ASLWGGTNTGELF
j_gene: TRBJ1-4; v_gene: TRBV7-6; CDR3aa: ASSLSGTGGKLF
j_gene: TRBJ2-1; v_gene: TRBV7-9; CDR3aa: ASSPRTSGGAAYNEQF
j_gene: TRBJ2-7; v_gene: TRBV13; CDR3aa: ASSPFPREQY
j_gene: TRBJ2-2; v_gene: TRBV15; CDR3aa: ATSRRTSGNTGELF
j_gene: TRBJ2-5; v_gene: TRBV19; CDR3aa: ASSTPGTGEETQY
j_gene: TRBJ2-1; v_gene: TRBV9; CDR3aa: ASSARLVSSYNEQF
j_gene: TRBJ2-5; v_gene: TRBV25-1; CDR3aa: ASSGQGNQETQY
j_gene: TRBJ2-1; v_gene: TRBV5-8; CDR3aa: ASSQLAVYNEQF
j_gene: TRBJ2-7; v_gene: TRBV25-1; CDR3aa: ASSESGVQTYEQY
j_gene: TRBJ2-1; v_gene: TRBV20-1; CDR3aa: SASGRNEQF
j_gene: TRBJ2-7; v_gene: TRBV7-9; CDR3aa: ASSLVPKLAGGSYEQY
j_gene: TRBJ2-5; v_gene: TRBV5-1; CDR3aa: ASSAYSGSLLETQY
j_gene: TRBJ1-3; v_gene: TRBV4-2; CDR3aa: ASRRASEGNTIY
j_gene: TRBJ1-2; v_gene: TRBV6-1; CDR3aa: ASSERWTGGDYGYT
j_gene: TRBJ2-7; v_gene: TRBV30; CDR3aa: AWSVSRLTYEQY
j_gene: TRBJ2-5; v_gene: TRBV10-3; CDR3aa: AISAQTGSLQETQY
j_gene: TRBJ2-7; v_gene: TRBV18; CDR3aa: ASSPQGSYEQY
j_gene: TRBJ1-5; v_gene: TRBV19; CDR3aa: ASSRLWGGGQPQH
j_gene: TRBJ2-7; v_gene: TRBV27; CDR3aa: ASSFGPAVEQY
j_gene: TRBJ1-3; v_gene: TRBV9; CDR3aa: ASSVGGISGNTIY
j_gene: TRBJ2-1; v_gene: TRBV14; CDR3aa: ASSQEALTSGGLNEQF